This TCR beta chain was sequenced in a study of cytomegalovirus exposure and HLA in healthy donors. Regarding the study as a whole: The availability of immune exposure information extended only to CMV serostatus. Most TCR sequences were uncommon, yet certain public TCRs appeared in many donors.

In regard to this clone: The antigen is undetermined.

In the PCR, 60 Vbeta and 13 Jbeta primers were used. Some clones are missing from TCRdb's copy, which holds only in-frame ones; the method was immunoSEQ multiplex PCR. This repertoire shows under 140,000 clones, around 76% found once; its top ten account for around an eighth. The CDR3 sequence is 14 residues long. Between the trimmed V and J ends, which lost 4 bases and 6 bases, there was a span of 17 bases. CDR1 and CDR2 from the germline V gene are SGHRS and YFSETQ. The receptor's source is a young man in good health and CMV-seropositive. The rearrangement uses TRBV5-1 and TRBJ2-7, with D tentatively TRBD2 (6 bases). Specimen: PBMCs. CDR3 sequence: CASSPVVGSPEQYF. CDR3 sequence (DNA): TGCGCCAGCAGCCCAGTTGTCGGGAGCCCCGAGCAGTACTTC.